These T cell receptor beta chains were read from a single sample in a study of blood T cell repertoires in COVID-19. Repertoires were generated with immunoSEQ multiplex PCR, while TCRdb's copy carries only in-frame clones and drops some. The repertoire holds under 200,000 clones, with approximately 88% as singletons. Sequencing was performed on peripheral blood. The source is a woman aged 55-75 years with acute or convalescent COVID-19. CDR3s include the opening cysteine and the closing phenylalanine or tryptophan. Each record gives: V gene, clone size, D gene, J gene, CDR3 protein, CDR3 DNA. A D gene is named only where the DNA matches it firmly. Not all rows give a size; the values are once, few, many and, for expanded clones, a class.

V: TRBV9; size: .; D: TRBD1; J: TRBJ2-7; CDR3: CASSVGQGEILREQYF; DNA: TGTGCCAGCAGCGTCGGACAGGGGGAAATTCTACGAGAACAGTACTTC
V: TRBV28; size: .; D: .; J: TRBJ1-5; CDR3: CASSRNQPQHF; DNA: TGTGCCAGCAGCCGTAATCAGCCCCAGCATTTT
V: TRBV30; size: .; D: TRBD2; J: TRBJ2-7; CDR3: CAWSRLAGGLIYEQYF; DNA: TGTGCCTGGAGTAGGCTAGCGGGGGGGCTCATCTACGAGCAGTACTTC
V: TRBV18; size: few; D: TRBD2; J: TRBJ2-2; CDR3: CASSPLVAGTNTGELFF; DNA: TGTGCCAGCTCACCATTGGTAGCGGGGACTAACACCGGGGAGCTGTTTTTT
V: TRBV29-1; size: .; D: TRBD1; J: TRBJ2-1; CDR3: CSVVGDRGPNEQFF; DNA: TGCAGCGTTGTCGGGGACAGGGGGCCCAATGAGCAGTTCTTC
V: TRBV9; size: .; D: TRBD2; J: TRBJ2-3; CDR3: CASSTGLAGRTDTQYF; DNA: TGTGCCAGCAGCACCGGACTAGCGGGGAGGACAGATACGCAGTATTTT
V: TRBV9; size: .; D: .; J: TRBJ2-3; CDR3: CASSGVRGDTQYF; DNA: TGTGCCAGCAGCGGAGTCAGGGGAGATACGCAGTATTTT
V: TRBV5-4; size: .; D: .; J: TRBJ2-3; CDR3: CASSPSSSSTDTQYF; DNA: TGTGCCAGCAGCCCCTCGTCGTCTAGCACAGATACGCAGTATTTT
V: TRBV9; size: .; D: .; J: TRBJ1-2; CDR3: CASSVEGDGYTF; DNA: TGTGCCAGCAGCGTAGAGGGGGATGGCTACACCTTC
V: TRBV5-1; size: .; D: .; J: TRBJ2-1; CDR3: CASSLDAGGLYLGDEQFF; DNA: TGCGCCAGCAGCTTGGATGCCGGGGGGCTGTACCTGGGGGATGAGCAGTTCTTC
V: TRBV2; size: .; D: TRBD1; J: TRBJ1-5; CDR3: CASSRTGQGPQPQHF; DNA: TGTGCCAGCTCGAGGACCGGACAGGGGCCTCAGCCCCAGCATTTT
V: TRBV2; size: .; D: .; J: TRBJ2-7; CDR3: CASSLSSYEQYF; DNA: TGTGCCAGCAGCCTTAGCTCCTACGAGCAGTACTTC
V: TRBV13; size: .; D: TRBD2; J: TRBJ2-5; CDR3: CASSPRGVGETQYF; DNA: TGTGCCAGCAGCCCTCGGGGGGTGGGAGAGACCCAGTACTTC
V: TRBV5-1; size: .; D: .; J: TRBJ1-2; CDR3: CASSRTTSPGGYTF; DNA: TGCGCCAGCAGCCGGACGACGTCCCCGGGGGGCTACACCTTC
V: TRBV5-5; size: .; D: .; J: TRBJ1-6; CDR3: CASSLLPDNNSPLHF; DNA: TGTGCCAGCAGCTTGCTGCCAGATAATAATTCACCCCTCCACTTT
V: TRBV2; size: .; D: .; J: TRBJ1-1; CDR3: CASSEGGVGEAEAFF; DNA: TGTGCCAGCAGTGAAGGCGGGGTAGGGGAAGCTGAAGCTTTCTTT
V: TRBV5-1; size: .; D: TRBD2; J: TRBJ2-7; CDR3: CASSSRPAGGTYEQYF; DNA: TGCGCCAGCAGCTCCCGTCCAGCGGGGGGAACCTACGAGCAGTACTTC
V: TRBV5-4; size: few; D: .; J: TRBJ1-4; CDR3: CASSWGGYNEKLFF; DNA: TGTGCCAGCAGCTGGGGGGGATATAATGAAAAACTGTTTTTT
V: TRBV7-2; size: .; D: TRBD1; J: TRBJ2-7; CDR3: CASSLTGTGSYEQYF; DNA: TGTGCCAGCAGCCTAACCGGGACAGGGTCCTACGAGCAGTACTTC
V: TRBV27; size: .; D: .; J: TRBJ2-3; CDR3: CASTISVRSPLDTQYF; DNA: TGTGCCAGCACCATATCAGTCCGAAGTCCTTTGGATACGCAGTATTTT
V: TRBV5-1; size: few; D: TRBD1; J: TRBJ1-4; CDR3: CASSAGQGRTEKLFF; DNA: TGCGCCAGCAGCGCGGGACAGGGTAGAACTGAAAAACTGTTTTTT
V: TRBV28; size: .; D: .; J: TRBJ2-7; CDR3: CASSTGLFYEQYF; DNA: TGTGCCAGCAGTACGGGACTTTTCTACGAGCAGTACTTC
V: TRBV5-1; size: .; D: TRBD2; J: TRBJ2-5; CDR3: CASSSGGEETQYF; DNA: TGCGCCAGCAGCTCTGGGGGGGAAGAGACCCAGTACTTC
V: TRBV21-1; size: once; D: .; J: TRBJ1-6; CDR3: CASSKCQYNSPLHF; DNA: TGTGCCAGCAGCAAATGTCAGTATAATTCACCCCTCCACTTT
V: TRBV5-1; size: .; D: TRBD1; J: TRBJ2-3; CDR3: CASSPGTGGDTQYF; DNA: TGCGCCAGCAGCCCCGGGACAGGGGGAGATACGCAGTATTTT
V: TRBV6-2/TRBV6-3; size: .; D: .; J: TRBJ2-2; CDR3: CASSHSVASGELFF; DNA: TGTGCCAGCAGTCATTCGGTAGCGAGCGGGGAGCTGTTTTTT
V: TRBV20-1; size: .; D: .; J: TRBJ2-1; CDR3: CSASGDGGEQFF; DNA: TGCAGTGCTAGTGGGGATGGCGGGGAGCAGTTCTTC
V: TRBV7-9; size: once; D: .; J: TRBJ2-1; CDR3: CASSADSLPLFF; DNA: TGTGCCAGCAGCGCCGACAGCCTCCCCCTGTTCTTC
V: TRBV7-2; size: once; D: TRBD1; J: TRBJ1-3; CDR3: CASSRTGHSGNTIYF; DNA: TGTGCCAGCAGCCGGACAGGGCACTCTGGAAACACCATATATTTT
V: TRBV20-1; size: .; D: TRBD1; J: TRBJ1-4; CDR3: CSDRGGEKLFF; DNA: TGCAGTGACAGGGGGGGTGAAAAACTGTTTTTT
V: TRBV5-1; size: .; D: TRBD2; J: TRBJ2-3; CDR3: CASRLAGVSTDTQYF; DNA: TGCGCCAGCAGACTAGCGGGGGTGAGCACAGATACGCAGTATTTT